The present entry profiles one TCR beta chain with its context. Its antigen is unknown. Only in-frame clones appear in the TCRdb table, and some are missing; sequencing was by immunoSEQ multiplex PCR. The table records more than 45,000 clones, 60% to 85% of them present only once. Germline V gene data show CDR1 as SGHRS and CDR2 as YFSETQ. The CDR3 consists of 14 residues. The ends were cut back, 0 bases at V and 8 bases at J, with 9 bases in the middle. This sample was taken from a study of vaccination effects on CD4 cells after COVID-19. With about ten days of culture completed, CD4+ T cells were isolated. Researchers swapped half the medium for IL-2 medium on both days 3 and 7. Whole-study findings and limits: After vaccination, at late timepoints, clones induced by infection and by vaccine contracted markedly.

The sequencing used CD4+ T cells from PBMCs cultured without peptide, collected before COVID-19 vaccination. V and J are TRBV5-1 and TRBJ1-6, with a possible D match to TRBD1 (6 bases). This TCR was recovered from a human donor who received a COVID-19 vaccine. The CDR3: CASSLVRGDSPLHF. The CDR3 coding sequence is TGCGCCAGCAGCTTGGTTAGGGGGGATTCACCCCTCCACTTT.